This TCR beta chain is drawn from a study of CD8+ T cells in alopecia areata. Study-wide points: Relative to mice, TCR sharing across patients was less clear, a difference possibly HLA-related.

Germline values: CDR1 NSQYPW, CDR2 LRSPGD (reference sequence). The CDR3 sequence is 15 residues long. Following RNA extraction, reverse transcription yielded cDNA that acted as the sequencing template. The table came from immunoSEQ multiplex PCR; TCRdb's copy has only in-frame clones and leaves some out. The repertoire has around 290,000 clones, none seen only once; the ten largest take approximately 1.2%. This clone was seen only a few times. The antigen is unknown. Each gene name is a mouse one. The read is 4 residues too short to cover the CDR3 end, so that end is filled in from the germline J gene. The sample has other DNA sequences that encode this CDR3 too. Researchers sorted pooled cutaneous lymph node cells on the basis of CD4, CD8alpha, NKG2D, NKG2ACE and other markers.

The chain uses TRBV1 and TRBJ2-7; 13 bases are shared with TRBD2. This sequence originates from a C3H/HeJ mouse with alopecia areata. Mouse MHC haplotype: H2-k. The sequencing input was CD4+ T cells sorted from a lymph node. The covered CDR3 bases are TGCACCTGCAGTGCAGAGGGGACTGGGGGGGAT. Translated: CTCSAEGTGGD. The CDR3 in full is CTCSAEGTGGDEQYF. Based on the CDR3 plus reference TRBV1 and TRBJ2-7, the full variable domain is VTLLEQNPRWRLVPRGQAVNLRCILKNSQYPWMSWYQQDLQKQLQWLFTLRSPGDKEVKSLPGADYLATRVTDTELRLQVANMSQGRTLYCTCSAEGTGGDEQYFGPGTRLTVL.